Included here is one TCR beta chain sequence, with context. Antigen unknown. The CDR3 loop spans 16 amino acids. Trimming removed 3 bases from V and 2 bases from J, with 15 bases in between. Germline V lookup: CDR1 SGHAT, CDR2 FQNNGV. This sample is part of a study of cytomegalovirus exposure and HLA in healthy donors. Regarding the study as a whole: Some TCR beta chains (roughly 150 of them) were listed as cytomegalovirus-associated. The classifier, whose performance was assessed in both the original and validation cohorts, reportedly diagnosed cytomegalovirus status with high specificity and sensitivity.

A multiplex PCR was run with 60 Vbeta primers and 13 Jbeta primers. The assay was immunoSEQ multiplex PCR, and TCRdb's table has in-frame clones only and misses some. This sample's clone table lists 100,000 to 150,000 clones. This chain connects TRBV11-2 to TRBJ2-3; maybe TRBD1 (5 bases). Sequencing was carried out using PBMCs. This clonotype originated in a woman in her thirties or forties in good health and CMV-seropositive. CDR3 amino acids: CASSFTGRADTDTQYF. For the CDR3, the DNA is TGTGCCAGCAGCTTTACGGGCAGGGCAGACACAGATACGCAGTATTTT.